A selection of T cell receptor beta chains follows, all from one sample in a study of shared clonotypes between healthy human individuals. Profiled with immunoSEQ multiplex PCR; TCRdb holds only in-frame clones, not every one. The sample comprises some 1,100,000 clones, roughly 74% of which are singletons, and more than 0.5% rests with the top ten. Source material: memory CD4+ T cells from PBMCs. The receptors were sampled from a man younger than 35 in good health. Some clones in this sample may be carry-over from other donors' samples. The CDR3 runs from the conserved cysteine through the conserved F or W. The D gene is left open where the match is weak. A clone size is listed for some rows: how often the clone was seen (once, few, many), or a class if it is expanded.

>-|-|TRBJ1-1|TRBV5-6
TGTGCCAGCAGCCAAGGACTGACATACACTGAAGCTTTCTTT
CASSQGLTYTEAFF
>-|-|TRBJ2-1|TRBV7-9
TGTGCCAGCAGCCCGGCGGGATGGAATGAGCAGTTCTTC
CASSPAGWNEQFF
>-|-|TRBJ2-1|TRBV5-4
TGTGCCAGCAGCTTGGCGGGAGCAGAGGAGCAGTTCTTC
CASSLAGAEEQFF
>-|-|TRBJ2-1|TRBV6-5
TGTGCCAGCAGTTACTCACTGCGTAGGGGCATGGATGAGCAGTTCTTC
CASSYSLRRGMDEQFF
>-|-|TRBJ1-5|TRBV18
TGTGCCAGCTCGACCGGAGGGAGTCAGCCCCAGCATTTT
CASSTGGSQPQHF
>-|TRBD2|TRBJ2-7|TRBV28
TGTGCCAGCAGTTTAGAGGCTAGCGGAGCCTACGAGCAGTACTTC
CASSLEASGAYEQYF
>-|TRBD1|TRBJ1-1|TRBV19
TGTGCCAGTGAAGCCGGGACAGGGGGGACGAGAACTGAAGCTTTCTTT
CASEAGTGGTRTEAFF
>-|TRBD1|TRBJ1-2|TRBV6-6
TGTGCCAGCAGGAAATCCACAGGGGCGGGTGGCTACACCTTC
CASRKSTGAGGYTF
>-|-|TRBJ1-4|TRBV19
TGTGCCAGTAGTATAGATACCAATGAAAAACTGTTTTTT
CASSIDTNEKLFF
>-|-|TRBJ2-7|TRBV7-8
TGTGCCAGCAGCTTAGATGAGCCCTACGAGCAGTACTTC
CASSLDEPYEQYF
>-|-|TRBJ2-5|TRBV7-3
TGTGCCAGCAGCCCGAGGTGGGGACGAGAGACCCAGTACTTC
CASSPRWGRETQYF
>once|-|TRBJ1-1|TRBV5-4
TGTGCCAGCAGGGTTGGACAGACGAACACTGAAGCTTTCTTT
CASRVGQTNTEAFF
>-|-|TRBJ1-6|TRBV7-9
TGTGCCAGCAGCGCGGACAGTAATTCACCCCTCCACTTT
CASSADSNSPLHF
>-|-|TRBJ2-7|TRBV28
TGTGCCAGCAGTTTCGTCTTGGGGGGTGGGGCCTACGAGCAGTACTTC
CASSFVLGGGAYEQYF
>-|TRBD1|TRBJ1-2|TRBV5-1
TGCGCCAGCAGCCCGGGACAGCAGACCCAACGGGGTGGCTACACCTTC
CASSPGQQTQRGGYTF
>-|TRBD2|TRBJ2-7|TRBV18
TGTGCCAGCTCACCCCAGACTAGCGGGACAACGCTGGGTCTCGAGCAGTACTTC
CASSPQTSGTTLGLEQYF
>-|TRBD1|TRBJ2-7|TRBV5-1
TGCGCCAGCAGCCCGGGACAGGGAAGCTCCTACGAGCAGTACTTC
CASSPGQGSSYEQYF
>-|-|TRBJ2-1|TRBV7-2
TGTGCCAGCAGGGGGTTCAATGAGCAGTTCTTC
CASRGFNEQFF
>-|-|TRBJ2-4|TRBV13
TGTGCCAGCAGCTTATCCCGAGCGGTGTCAGCCAAAAACATTCAGTACTTC
CASSLSRAVSAKNIQYF
>-|-|TRBJ1-1|TRBV10-3
TGTGCCATCAGTTGGGAGGAGGGGGCTGAAGCTTTCTTT
CAISWEEGAEAFF
>-|-|TRBJ2-2|TRBV13
TGTGCCAGCAGCTTAGCGGGGGTTTTGGCAGGCGCGAACACCGGGGAGCTGTTTTTT
CASSLAGVLAGANTGELFF
>-|-|TRBJ2-2|TRBV10-3
TGTGCCATCAGCGGGAGCGGAGCGAACACCGGGGAGCTGTTTTTT
CAISGSGANTGELFF
>once|TRBD2|TRBJ2-2|TRBV6-6
TGTGCCAGCAGTTACAGAGAGGCGGGGGGCACCGGGGAGCTGTTTTTT
CASSYREAGGTGELFF
>-|-|TRBJ1-5|TRBV28
TGTGCCAGCAGTCCCGGGCAGAGCAATCAGCCCCAGCATTTT
CASSPGQSNQPQHF
>-|-|TRBJ2-3|TRBV29-1
TGCAGCGTGGAGCCGGACAGCACAGATACGCAGTATTTT
CSVEPDSTDTQYF
>-|-|TRBJ2-3|TRBV9
TGTGCCAGCAGCGTAGGGAGCGGGAGCACAGATACGCAGTATTTT
CASSVGSGSTDTQYF
>-|-|TRBJ1-4|TRBV6-5
TGTGCCAGCAGTTACTCGGCGAGTAATGAAAAACTGTTTTTT
CASSYSASNEKLFF
>-|-|TRBJ2-7|TRBV4-1
TGCGCCAGCAGCCAAGAGGTCCTCTCCTACGAGCAGTACTTC
CASSQEVLSYEQYF
>-|TRBD2|TRBJ2-3|TRBV19
TGTGCCAGTAGTTCGGTAGCGGGAATCCCGCTCACAGATACGCAGTATTTT
CASSSVAGIPLTDTQYF
>-|-|TRBJ2-7|TRBV7-9
TGTGCCAGCAGCTCAGGGGACGAGCAGTACTTC
CASSSGDEQYF
>-|-|TRBJ2-1|TRBV5-1
TGCGCCAGCAGCACCTCGACTGTGAGGGAATACAATGAGCAGTTCTTC
CASSTSTVREYNEQFF
>-|TRBD2|TRBJ2-1|TRBV7-2
TGTGCCAGCAGCTGGGACGTAGTGGGCGGGAGGCGGAATGAGCAGTTCTTC
CASSWDVVGGRRNEQFF
>-|-|TRBJ2-1|TRBV7-2
TGTGCCAGTAGACTCGACTCAAATGAGCAGTTCTTC
CASRLDSNEQFF
>-|-|TRBJ2-5|TRBV7-2
TGTGCCAGCAGCTTAGGGGGGTCCAAGTTTGAGACCCAGTACTTC
CASSLGGSKFETQYF
>-|-|TRBJ2-6|TRBV10-3
TGTGCCATCAGTGAGTCGAAAGATTCTGGGGCCAACGTCCTGACTTTC
CAISESKDSGANVLTF
>-|-|TRBJ2-3|TRBV30
TGTGCCTGGAGTGTGGGTGTCGCGAACACAGATACGCAGTATTTT
CAWSVGVANTDTQYF
>-|TRBD2|TRBJ2-7|TRBV4-2
TGTGCCAGCAGCCAAGATCCTAGCGGGCCCTACGAGCAGTACTTC
CASSQDPSGPYEQYF
>-|TRBD1|TRBJ2-1|TRBV6-1
TGTGCCAGCAGGCGGGACAGGGTGGCTGAGCAGTTCTTC
CASRRDRVAEQFF
>-|-|TRBJ2-2|TRBV10-3
TGTGCCATCAGTCTTCACCACGGGGAGCTGTTTTTT
CAISLHHGELFF
>-|TRBD2|TRBJ2-5|TRBV5-4
TGTGCCACCGGGGCTAGCGGGCAAGAGACCCAGTACTTC
CATGASGQETQYF
>-|-|TRBJ1-4|TRBV2
TGTGCCAGCAAGGAGGGGTCAGAGAGTGAAAAACTGTTTTTT
CASKEGSESEKLFF
>-|-|TRBJ1-5|TRBV4-3
TGCGCCAGCAGCCAAGATCGTGGCCAGCCCCAGCATTTT
CASSQDRGQPQHF
>-|-|TRBJ2-7|TRBV29-1
TGCAGCGGTTGGGGCAGGGTGGGCGAGCAGTACTTC
CSGWGRVGEQYF
>-|-|TRBJ1-2|TRBV5-4
TGTGCCAGCAGCTTGGAACGGAAGGGGTCCTATGGCTACACCTTC
CASSLERKGSYGYTF
>-|-|TRBJ2-5|TRBV6-5
TGTGCCAGCAGTTACTCCGCCCCCTCCCGGGCGACCCAGTACTTC
CASSYSAPSRATQYF
>few|-|TRBJ1-5|TRBV5-8
TGTGCCAGCCAGCTACGGGGTCATCAGCCCCAGCATTTT
CASQLRGHQPQHF